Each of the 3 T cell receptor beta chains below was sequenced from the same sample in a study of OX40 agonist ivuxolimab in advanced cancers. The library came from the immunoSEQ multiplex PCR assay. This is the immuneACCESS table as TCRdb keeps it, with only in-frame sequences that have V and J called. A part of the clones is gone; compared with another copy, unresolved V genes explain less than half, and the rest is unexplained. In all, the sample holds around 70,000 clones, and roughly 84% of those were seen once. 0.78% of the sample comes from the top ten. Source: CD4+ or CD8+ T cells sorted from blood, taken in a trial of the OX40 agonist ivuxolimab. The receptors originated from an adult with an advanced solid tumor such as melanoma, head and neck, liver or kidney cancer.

The CDR3 loop is CASSRTGGGVTGELFF. The CDR3 nucleotides are TGTGCCAGCAGCCGAACTGGCGGGGGGGTCACCGGGGAGCTGTTTTTT. V and J are TRBV7-2 and TRBJ2-2; 9 bases agree with TRBD2. The junction had 8 bases not matched to a gene; V was cut back by 5 bases and J by 4 bases. CDR1 is SGHTA, CDR2 FQGNSA, per germline. The CDR3 covers 16 residues.

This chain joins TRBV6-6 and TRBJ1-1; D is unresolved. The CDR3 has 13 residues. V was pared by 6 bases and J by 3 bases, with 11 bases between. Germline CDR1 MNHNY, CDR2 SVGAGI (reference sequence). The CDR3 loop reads CASRITEDTEAFF. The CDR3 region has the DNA TGTGCCAGCAGAATAACCGAAGACACTGAAGCTTTCTTT.

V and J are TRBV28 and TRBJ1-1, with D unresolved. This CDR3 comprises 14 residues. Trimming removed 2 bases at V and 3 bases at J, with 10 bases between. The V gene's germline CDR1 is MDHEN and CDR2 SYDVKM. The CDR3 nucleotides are TGTGCCAGCAGTTTACAGCTGGATTACACTGAAGCTTTCTTT. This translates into CASSLQLDYTEAFF.